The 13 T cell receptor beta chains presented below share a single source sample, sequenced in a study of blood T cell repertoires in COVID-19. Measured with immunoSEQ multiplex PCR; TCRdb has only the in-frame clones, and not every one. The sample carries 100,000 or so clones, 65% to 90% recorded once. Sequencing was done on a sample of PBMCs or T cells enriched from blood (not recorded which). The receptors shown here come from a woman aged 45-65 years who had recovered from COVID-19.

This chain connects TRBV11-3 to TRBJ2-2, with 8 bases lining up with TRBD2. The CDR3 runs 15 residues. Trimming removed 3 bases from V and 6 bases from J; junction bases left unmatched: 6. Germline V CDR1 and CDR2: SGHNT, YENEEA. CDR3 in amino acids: CASSFGGRSAGELFF. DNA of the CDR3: TGTGCCAGCAGCTTCGGCGGGAGGTCGGCCGGGGAGCTGTTTTTT. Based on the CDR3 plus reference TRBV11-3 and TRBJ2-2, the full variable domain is EAGVVQSPRYKIIEKKQPVAFWCNPISGHNTLYWYLQNLGQGPELLIRYENEEAVDDSQLPKDRFSAERLKGVDSTLKIQPAELGDSAVYLCASSFGGRSAGELFFGEGSRLTVL.

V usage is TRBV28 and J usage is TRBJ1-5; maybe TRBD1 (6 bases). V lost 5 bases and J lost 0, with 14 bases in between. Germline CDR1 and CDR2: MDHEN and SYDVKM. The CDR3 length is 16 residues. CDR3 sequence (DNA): TGTGCCAGCAGTCCAACACAGGGTTTTAGCAATCAGCCCCAGCATTTT. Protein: CASSPTQGFSNQPQHF.

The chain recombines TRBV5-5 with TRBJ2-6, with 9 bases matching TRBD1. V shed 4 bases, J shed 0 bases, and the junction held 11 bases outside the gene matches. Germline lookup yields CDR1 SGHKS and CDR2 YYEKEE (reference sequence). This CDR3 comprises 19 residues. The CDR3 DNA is TGTGCCAGCAGCAGGCTGTTTGGACAGGGGTACTCTGGGGCCAACGTCCTGACTTTC. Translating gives CASSRLFGQGYSGANVLTF.

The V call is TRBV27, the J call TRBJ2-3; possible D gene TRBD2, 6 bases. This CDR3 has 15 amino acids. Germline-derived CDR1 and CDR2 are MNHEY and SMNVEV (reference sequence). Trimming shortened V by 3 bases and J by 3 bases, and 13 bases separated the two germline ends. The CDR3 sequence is CASSLVSGRTDTQYF. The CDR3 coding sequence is TGTGCCAGCAGTTTGGTTTCAGGGAGGACAGATACGCAGTATTTT.

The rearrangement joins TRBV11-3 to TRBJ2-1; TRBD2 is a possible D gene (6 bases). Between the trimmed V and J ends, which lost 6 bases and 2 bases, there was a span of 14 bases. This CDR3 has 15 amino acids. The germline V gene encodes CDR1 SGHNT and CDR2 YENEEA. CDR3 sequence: CASSRRGDTYNEQFF. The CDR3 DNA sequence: TGTGCCAGCAGTCGTCGCGGGGATACCTACAATGAGCAGTTCTTC.

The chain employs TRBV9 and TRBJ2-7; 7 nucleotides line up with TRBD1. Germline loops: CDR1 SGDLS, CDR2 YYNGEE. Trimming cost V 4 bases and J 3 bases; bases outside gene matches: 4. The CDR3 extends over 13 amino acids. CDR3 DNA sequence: TGTGCCAGCAGCCCGGGACAGAACTACGAGCAGTACTTC. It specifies CASSPGQNYEQYF.

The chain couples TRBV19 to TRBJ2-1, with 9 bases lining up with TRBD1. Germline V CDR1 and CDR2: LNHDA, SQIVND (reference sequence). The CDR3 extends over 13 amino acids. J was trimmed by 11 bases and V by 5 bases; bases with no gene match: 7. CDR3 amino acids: CASSPTGQGKQFF. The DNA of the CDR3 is TGTGCCAGTAGTCCAACGGGACAGGGCAAGCAGTTCTTC.

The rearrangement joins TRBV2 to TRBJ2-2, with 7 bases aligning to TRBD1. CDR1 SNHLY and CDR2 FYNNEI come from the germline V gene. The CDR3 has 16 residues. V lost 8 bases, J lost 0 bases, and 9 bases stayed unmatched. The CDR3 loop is CASRKTGSSNTGELFF. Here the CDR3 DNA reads TGTGCCAGCCGGAAGACAGGGTCCTCGAACACCGGGGAGCTGTTTTTT.

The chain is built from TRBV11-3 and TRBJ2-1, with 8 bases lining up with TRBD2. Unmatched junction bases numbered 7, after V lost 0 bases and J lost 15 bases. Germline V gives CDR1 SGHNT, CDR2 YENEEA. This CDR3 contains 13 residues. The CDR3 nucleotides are TGTGCCAGCAGCTTAGATCCCAGGACTAGCTTGTTCTTC. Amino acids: CASSLDPRTSLFF.

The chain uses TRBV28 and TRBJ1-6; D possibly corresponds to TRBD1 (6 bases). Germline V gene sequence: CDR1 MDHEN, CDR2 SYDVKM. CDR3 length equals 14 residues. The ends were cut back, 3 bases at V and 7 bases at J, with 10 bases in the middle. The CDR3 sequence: CASSFLGQNSPLHF. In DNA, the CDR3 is TGTGCCAGCAGTTTTTTGGGACAAAATTCACCCCTCCACTTT.

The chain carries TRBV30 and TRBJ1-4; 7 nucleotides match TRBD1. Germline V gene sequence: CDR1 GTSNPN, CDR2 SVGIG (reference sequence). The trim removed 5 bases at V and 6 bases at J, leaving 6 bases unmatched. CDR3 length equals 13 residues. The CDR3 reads CAWDPGTDEKLFF. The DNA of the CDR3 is TGTGCCTGGGATCCAGGGACAGATGAAAAACTGTTTTTT. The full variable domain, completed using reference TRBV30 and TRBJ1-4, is SQTIHQWPATLVQPVGSPLSLECTVEGTSNPNLYWYRQAAGRGLQLLFYSVGIGQISSEVPQNLSASRPQDRQFILSSKKLLLSDSGFYLCAWDPGTDEKLFFGSGTQLSVL.

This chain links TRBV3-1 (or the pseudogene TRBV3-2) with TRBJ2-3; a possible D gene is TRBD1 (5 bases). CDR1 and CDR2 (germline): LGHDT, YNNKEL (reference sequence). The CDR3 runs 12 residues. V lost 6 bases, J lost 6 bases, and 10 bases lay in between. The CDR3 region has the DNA TGTGCCAGCAGTTCGACAGCGGATACGCAGTATTTT. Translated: CASSSTADTQYF.

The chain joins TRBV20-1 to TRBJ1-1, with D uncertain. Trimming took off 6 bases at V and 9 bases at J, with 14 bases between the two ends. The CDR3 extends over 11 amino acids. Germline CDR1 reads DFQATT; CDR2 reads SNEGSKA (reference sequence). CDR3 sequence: CSAHSGSQAFF. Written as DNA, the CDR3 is TGCAGTGCCCATTCGGGATCTCAAGCTTTCTTT.